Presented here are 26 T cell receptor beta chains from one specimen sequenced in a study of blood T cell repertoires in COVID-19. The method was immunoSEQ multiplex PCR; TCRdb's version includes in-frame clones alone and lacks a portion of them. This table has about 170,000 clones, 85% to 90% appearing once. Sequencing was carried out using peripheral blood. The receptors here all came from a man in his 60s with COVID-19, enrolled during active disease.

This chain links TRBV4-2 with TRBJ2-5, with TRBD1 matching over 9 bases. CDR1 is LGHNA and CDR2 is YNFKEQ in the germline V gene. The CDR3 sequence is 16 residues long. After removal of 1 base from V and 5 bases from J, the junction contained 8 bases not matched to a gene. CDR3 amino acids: CASSQGLGQGSETQYF. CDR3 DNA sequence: TGTGCCAGCAGCCAAGGGCTTGGACAGGGGTCCGAGACCCAGTACTTC.

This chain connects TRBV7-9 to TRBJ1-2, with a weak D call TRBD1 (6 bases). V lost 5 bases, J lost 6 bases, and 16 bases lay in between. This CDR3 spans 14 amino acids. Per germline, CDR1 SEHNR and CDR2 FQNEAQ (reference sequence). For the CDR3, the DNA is TGTGCCAGCAGCAGGCCAGGGGCCTTTGATGGCTACACCTTC. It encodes CASSRPGAFDGYTF.

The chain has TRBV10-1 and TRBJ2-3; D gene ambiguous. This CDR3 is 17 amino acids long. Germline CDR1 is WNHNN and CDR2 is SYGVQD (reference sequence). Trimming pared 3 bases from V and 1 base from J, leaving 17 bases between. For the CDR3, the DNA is TGCGCCAGCAGTGATTCCATCGTCCACTTCGGCACAGATACGCAGTATTTT. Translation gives CASSDSIVHFGTDTQYF.

The CDR3 here is CSVEGGYRGDYNEQFF. The DNA for the CDR3 is TGCAGCGTTGAAGGGGGGTACAGGGGCGATTACAATGAGCAGTTCTTC. The V call is TRBV29-1, the J call TRBJ2-1; TRBD1 agrees at 7 bases. Germline V gives CDR1 SQVTM, CDR2 ANQGSEA. J was trimmed by 4 bases and V by 1 base; bases with no gene match: 10. The CDR3 contains 16 residues.

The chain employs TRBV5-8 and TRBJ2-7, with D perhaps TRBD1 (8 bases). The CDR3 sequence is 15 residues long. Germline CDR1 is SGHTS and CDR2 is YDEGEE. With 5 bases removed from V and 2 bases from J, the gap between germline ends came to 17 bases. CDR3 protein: CASRGRQGRAYEQYF. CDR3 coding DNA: TGTGCCAGCAGAGGGCGACAGGGGAGGGCCTACGAGCAGTACTTC.

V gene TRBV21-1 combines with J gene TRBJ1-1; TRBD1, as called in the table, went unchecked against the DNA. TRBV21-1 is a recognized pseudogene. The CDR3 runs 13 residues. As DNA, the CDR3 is TGTGCCAGCAGTACAGGGTCGTATACTGAAGCTTTCTTT. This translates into CASSTGSYTEAFF.

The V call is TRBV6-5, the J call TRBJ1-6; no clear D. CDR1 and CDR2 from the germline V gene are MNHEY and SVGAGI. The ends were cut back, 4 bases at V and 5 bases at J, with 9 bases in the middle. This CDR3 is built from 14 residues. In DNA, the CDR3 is TGTGCCAGCAGTTTTGCGGAGGATAATTCACCCCTCCACTTT. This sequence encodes CASSFAEDNSPLHF.

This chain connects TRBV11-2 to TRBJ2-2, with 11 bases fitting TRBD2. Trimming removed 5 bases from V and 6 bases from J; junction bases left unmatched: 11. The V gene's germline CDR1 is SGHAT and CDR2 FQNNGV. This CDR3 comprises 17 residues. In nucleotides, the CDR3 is TGTGCCAGCAGCCAAGGTGGTCTAGCGGGGGGTCCCGGGGAGCTGTTTTTT. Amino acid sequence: CASSQGGLAGGPGELFF.

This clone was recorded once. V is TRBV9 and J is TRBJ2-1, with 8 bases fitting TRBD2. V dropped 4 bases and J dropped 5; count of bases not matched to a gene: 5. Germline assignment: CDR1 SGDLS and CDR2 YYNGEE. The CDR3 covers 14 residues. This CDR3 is CASSPSGGNNEQFF. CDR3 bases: TGTGCCAGCAGCCCCTCGGGAGGGAACAATGAGCAGTTCTTC.

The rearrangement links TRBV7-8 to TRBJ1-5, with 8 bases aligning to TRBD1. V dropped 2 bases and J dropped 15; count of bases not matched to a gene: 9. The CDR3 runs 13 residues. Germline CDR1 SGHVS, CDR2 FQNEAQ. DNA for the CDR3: TGTGCCAGCAGCTTAACCCCGACAGGGGCCACGCATTTT. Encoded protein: CASSLTPTGATHF.

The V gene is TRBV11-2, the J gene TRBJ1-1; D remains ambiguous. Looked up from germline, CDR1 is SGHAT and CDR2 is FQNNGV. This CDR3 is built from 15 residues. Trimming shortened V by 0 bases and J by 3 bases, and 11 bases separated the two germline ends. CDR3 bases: TGTGCCAGCAGCTTAGACGGATTACTACACACTGAAGCTTTCTTT. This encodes CASSLDGLLHTEAFF. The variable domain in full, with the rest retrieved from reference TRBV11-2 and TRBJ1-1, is EAGVAQSPRYKIIEKRQSVAFWCNPISGHATLYWYQQILGQGPKLLIQFQNNGVVDDSQLPKDRFSAERLKGVDSTLKIQPAKLEDSAVYLCASSLDGLLHTEAFFGQGTRLTVV.

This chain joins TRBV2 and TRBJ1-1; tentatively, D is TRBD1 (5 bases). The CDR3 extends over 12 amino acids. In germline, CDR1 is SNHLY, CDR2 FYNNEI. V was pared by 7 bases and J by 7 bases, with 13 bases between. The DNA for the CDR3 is TGTGCCAGCACCCCGCAGGGACTTGAAGCTTTCTTT. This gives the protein CASTPQGLEAFF.

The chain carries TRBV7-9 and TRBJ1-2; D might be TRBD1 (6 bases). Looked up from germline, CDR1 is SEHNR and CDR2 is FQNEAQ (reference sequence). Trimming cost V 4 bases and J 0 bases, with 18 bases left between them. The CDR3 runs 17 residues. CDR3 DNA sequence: TGTGCCAGCAGCTCAAGTTCCAGGGGCGAAGCTAACTATGGCTACACCTTC. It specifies CASSSSSRGEANYGYTF.

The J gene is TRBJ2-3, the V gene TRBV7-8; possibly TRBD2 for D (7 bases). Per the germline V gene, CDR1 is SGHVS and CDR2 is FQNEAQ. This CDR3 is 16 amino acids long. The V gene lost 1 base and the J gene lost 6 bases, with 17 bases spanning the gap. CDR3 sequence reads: CASSLDLVGGADTQYF. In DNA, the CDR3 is TGTGCCAGCAGCTTAGATCTCGTTGGGGGGGCGGATACGCAGTATTTT. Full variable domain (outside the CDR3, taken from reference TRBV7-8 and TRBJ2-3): GAGVSQSPRYKVAKRGQDVALRCDPISGHVSLFWYQQALGQGPEFLTYFQNEAQLDKSGLPSDRFFAERPEGSVSTLKIQRTQQEDSAVYLCASSLDLVGGADTQYFGPGTRLTVL.

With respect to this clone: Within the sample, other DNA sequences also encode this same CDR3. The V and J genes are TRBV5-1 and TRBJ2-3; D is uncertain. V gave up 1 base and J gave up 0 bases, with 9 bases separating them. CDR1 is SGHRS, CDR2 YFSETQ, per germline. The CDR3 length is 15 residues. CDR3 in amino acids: CASSLNSPSTDTQYF. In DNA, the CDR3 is TGCGCCAGCAGCTTGAATTCCCCTAGCACAGATACGCAGTATTTT.

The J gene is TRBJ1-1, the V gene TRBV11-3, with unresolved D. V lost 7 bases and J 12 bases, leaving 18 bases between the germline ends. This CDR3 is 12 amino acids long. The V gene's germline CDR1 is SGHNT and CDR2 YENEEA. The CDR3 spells CASTMRGLRTFF. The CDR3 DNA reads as TGTGCCAGCACCATGAGAGGGTTACGGACTTTCTTT.

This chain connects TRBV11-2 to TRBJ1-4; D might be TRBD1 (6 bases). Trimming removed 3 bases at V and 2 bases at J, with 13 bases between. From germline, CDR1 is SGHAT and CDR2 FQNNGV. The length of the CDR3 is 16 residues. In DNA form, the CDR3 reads TGTGCCAGCAGCTTCGAAGGACAGACGACTAATGAAAAACTGTTTTTT. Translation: CASSFEGQTTNEKLFF.

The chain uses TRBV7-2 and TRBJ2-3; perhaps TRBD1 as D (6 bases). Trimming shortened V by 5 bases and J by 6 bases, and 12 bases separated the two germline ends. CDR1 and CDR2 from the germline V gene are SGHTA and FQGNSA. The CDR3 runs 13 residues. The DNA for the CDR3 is TGTGCCAGCAGCCTCTACAGGGACGATACGCAGTATTTT. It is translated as CASSLYRDDTQYF.

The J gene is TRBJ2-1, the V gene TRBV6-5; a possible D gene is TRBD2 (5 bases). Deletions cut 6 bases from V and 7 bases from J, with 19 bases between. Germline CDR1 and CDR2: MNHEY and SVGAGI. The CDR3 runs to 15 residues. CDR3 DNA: TGTGCCAGCAGCGGTGACCCGCTCCGGAGGAATGAGCAGTTCTTC. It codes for CASSGDPLRRNEQFF.

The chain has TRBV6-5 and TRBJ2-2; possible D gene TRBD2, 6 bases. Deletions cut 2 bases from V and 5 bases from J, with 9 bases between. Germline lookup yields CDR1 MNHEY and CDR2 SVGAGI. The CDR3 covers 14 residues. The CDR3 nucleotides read TGTGCCAGCAGTTACCGGGACTTTACCGGGGAGCTGTTTTTT. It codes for CASSYRDFTGELFF.

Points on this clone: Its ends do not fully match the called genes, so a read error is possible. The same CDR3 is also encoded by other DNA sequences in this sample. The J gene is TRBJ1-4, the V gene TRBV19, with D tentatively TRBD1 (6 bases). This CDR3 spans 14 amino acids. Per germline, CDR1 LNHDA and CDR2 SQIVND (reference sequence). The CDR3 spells CASSIGGLGEKLFF. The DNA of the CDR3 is TGTGCCAGCAGTATCGGGGGGCTTGGTGAAAAACTGTTTTTT.

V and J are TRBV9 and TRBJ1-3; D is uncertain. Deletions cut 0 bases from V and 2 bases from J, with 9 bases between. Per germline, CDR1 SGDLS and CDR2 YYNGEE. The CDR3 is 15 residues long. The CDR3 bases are TGTGCCAGCAGCGTAGACTTTACCCCTGGAAACACCATATATTTT. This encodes CASSVDFTPGNTIYF.

DNA for the CDR3: TGTGCCAGCAGCGTGGACAGGGGGACTGAAGCTTTCTTT. Protein sequence: CASSVDRGTEAFF. The chain carries TRBV7-8 and TRBJ1-1; 10 bases align to TRBD1. The CDR3 covers 13 residues. Trimming cost V 5 bases and J 5 bases; bases outside gene matches: 2. Looked up from germline, CDR1 is SGHVS and CDR2 is FQNEAQ.

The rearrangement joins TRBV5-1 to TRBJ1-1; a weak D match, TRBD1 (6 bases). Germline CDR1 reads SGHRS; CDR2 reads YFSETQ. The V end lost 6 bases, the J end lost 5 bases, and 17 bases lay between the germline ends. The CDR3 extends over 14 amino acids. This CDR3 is CASTQQGGSTEAFF. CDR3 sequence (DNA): TGCGCCAGCACCCAACAGGGTGGAAGTACTGAAGCTTTCTTT.

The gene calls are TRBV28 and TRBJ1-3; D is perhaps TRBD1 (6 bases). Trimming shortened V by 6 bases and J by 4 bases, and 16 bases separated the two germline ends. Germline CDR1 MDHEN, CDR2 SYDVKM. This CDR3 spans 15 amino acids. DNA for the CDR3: TGTGCCAGCAGGGTCACAGGGAAAGGCGGAAACACCATATATTTT. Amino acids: CASRVTGKGGNTIYF.

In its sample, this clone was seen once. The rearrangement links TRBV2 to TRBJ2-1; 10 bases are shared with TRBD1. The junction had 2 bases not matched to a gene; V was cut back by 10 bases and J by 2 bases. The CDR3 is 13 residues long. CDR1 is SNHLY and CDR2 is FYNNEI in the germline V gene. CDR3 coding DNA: TGTGCCAACGGACAGGGGGCCTACAATGAGCAGTTCTTC. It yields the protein CANGQGAYNEQFF.